This TCR beta chain was recorded in a study of Ad26.COV2.S vaccination and SARS-CoV-2 variants. About the research overall: Intramuscularly, Ad26.COV2.S was given either once or twice, 56 days apart.

The treatment was: about 20 received Ad26.COV2.S at low or high dose, single or two shots; about 5 received placebo; per-sample allocation not given. Collection of samples fell on day 63 after the first vaccine or placebo injection. The vaccine delivered Wuhan-strain SARS-CoV-2 spike through an Ad26 vector. Worth noting for this clone: Its antigen is currently unknown.

The study's findings and limits: Substantial post-vaccination breadth of spike-specific CD8+ and CD4+ T cell responses was reported.

Produced via immunoSEQ multiplex PCR; TCRdb's table is partial and in-frame only. The data contain some 640,000 clones, around 90% of them singletons. This sequence originates from a person aged 18-60 years who received the Ad26.COV2.S COVID-19 vaccine or a placebo. Sequenced material: peripheral blood, taken in a trial of Ad26.COV2.S vaccine versus placebo.

The CDR3 reads CASSYGTGGIYGYTF. Written as DNA, the CDR3 is TGTGCCAGCAGTTACGGGACAGGGGGCATCTATGGCTACACCTTC. V gene TRBV6-5 combines with J gene TRBJ1-2; 12 bases are a match to TRBD1. V was clipped by 2 bases and J by 4 bases; unmatched bases: 2. Germline V gene data show CDR1 as MNHEY and CDR2 as SVGAGI. The CDR3 loop spans 15 amino acids.